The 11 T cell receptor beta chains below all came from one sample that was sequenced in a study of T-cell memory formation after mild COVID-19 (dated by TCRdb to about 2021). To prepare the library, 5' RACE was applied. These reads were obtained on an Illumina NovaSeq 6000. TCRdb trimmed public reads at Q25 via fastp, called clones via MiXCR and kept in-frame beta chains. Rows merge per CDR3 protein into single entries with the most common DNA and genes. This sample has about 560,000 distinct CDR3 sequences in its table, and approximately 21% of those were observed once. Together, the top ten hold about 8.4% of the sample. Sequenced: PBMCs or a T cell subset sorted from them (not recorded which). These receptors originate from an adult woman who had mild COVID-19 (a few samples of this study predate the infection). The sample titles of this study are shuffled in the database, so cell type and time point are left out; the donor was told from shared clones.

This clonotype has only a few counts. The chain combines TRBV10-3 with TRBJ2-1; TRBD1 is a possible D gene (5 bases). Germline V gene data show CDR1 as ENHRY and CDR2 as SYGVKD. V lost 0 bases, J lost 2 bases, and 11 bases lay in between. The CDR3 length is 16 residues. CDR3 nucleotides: TGTGCCATCAGTGAGTCTAGTGCAGGGACCTACAATGAGCAGTTCTTC. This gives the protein CAISESSAGTYNEQFF.

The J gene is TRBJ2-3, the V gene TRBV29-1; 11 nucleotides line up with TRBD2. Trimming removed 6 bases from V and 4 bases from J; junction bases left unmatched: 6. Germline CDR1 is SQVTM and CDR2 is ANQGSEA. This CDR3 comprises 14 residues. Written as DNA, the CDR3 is TGCAGCGTACTGCCGGGACTAGCGGCAGATACGCAGTATTTT. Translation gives CSVLPGLAADTQYF.

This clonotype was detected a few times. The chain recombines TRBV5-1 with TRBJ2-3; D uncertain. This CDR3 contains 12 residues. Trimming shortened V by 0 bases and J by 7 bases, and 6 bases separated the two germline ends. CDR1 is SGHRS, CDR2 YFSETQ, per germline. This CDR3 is CASSLEAYTQYF. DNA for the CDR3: TGCGCCAGCAGCTTGGAGGCGTATACGCAGTATTTT.

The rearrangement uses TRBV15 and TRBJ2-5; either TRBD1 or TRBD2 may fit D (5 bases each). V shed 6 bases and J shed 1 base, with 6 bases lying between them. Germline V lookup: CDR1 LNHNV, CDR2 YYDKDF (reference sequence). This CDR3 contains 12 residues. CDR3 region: CATRRGQETQYF. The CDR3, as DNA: TGTGCCACCAGGAGGGGCCAAGAGACCCAGTACTTC.

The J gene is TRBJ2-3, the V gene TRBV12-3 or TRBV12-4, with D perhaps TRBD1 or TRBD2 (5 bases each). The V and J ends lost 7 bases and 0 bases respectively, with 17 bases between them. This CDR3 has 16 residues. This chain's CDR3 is CASTPGTSSSTDTQYF. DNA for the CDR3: TGTGCCAGCACCCCCGGGACGTCGTCTAGCACAGATACGCAGTATTTT.

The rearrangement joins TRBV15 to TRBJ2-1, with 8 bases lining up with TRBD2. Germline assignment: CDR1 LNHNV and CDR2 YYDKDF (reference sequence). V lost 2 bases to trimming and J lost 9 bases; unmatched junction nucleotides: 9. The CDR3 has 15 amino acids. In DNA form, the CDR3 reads TGTGCCACCAGCAGACCGCCGAGCGGGAGTTTTGAGCAGTTCTTC. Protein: CATSRPPSGSFEQFF.

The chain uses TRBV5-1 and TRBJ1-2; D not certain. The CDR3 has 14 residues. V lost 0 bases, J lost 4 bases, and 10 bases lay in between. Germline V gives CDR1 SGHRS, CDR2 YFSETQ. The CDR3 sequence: CASSLEQTVYGYTF. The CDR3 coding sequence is TGCGCCAGCAGCTTGGAACAGACGGTCTATGGCTACACCTTC. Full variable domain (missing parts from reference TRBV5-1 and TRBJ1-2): KAGVTQTPRYLIKTRGQQVTLSCSPISGHRSVSWYQQTPGQGLQFLFEYFSETQRNKGNFPGRFSGRQFSNSRSEMNVSTLELGDSALYLCASSLEQTVYGYTFGSGTRLTVV.

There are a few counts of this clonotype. The CDR3 nucleotides are TGTGCCAGCAGCTTAACCCGGACAGGGAACACCGGGGAGCTGTTTTTT. Protein sequence: CASSLTRTGNTGELFF. This chain links TRBV7-3 with TRBJ2-2; the match to TRBD1 covers 7 bases. The ends lost 0 bases at V and 1 base at J; junction bases unmatched: 2. This CDR3 has 16 residues. Germline loops: CDR1 SGHTA, CDR2 FQGTGA.

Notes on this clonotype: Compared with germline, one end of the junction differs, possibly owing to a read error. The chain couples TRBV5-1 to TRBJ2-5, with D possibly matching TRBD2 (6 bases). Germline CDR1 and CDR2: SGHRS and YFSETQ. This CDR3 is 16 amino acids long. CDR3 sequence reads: CASSLAPPAGSETKYF. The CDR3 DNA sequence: TGCGCCAGCAGCTTGGCCCCCCCTGCGGGGTCGGAGACCAAGTACTTC.

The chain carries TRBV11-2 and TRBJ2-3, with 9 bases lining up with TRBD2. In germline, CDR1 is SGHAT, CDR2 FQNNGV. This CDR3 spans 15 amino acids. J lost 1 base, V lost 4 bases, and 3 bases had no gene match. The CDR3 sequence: CASSWSGGRTDTQYF. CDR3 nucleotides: TGTGCCAGCAGCTGGAGCGGGGGGCGCACAGATACGCAGTATTTT.

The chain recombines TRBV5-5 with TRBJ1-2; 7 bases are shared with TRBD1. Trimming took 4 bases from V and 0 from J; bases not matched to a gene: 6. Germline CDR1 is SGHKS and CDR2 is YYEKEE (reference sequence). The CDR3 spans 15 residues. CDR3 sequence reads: CASSTRQGANYGYTF. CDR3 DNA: TGTGCCAGCAGCACGCGACAGGGAGCTAACTATGGCTACACCTTC. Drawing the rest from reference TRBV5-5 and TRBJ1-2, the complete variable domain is DAGVTQSPTHLIKTRGQQVTLRCSPISGHKSVSWYQQVLGQGPQFIFQYYEKEERGRGNFPDRFSARQFPNYSSELNVNALLLGDSALYLCASSTRQGANYGYTFGSGTRLTVV.